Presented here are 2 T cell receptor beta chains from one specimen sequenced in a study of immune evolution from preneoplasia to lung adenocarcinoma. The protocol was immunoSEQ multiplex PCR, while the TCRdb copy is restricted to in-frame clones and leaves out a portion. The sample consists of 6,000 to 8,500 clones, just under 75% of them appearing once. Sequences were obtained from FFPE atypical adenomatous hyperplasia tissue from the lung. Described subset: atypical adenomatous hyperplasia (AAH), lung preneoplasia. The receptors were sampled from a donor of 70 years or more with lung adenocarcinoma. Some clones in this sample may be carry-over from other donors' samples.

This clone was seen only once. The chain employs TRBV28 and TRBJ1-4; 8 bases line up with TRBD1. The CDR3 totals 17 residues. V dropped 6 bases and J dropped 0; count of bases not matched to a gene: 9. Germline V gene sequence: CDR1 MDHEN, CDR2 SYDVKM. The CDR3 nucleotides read TGTGCCAGCAGGCCTAGGGGACAGGCGTCAACTAATGAAAAACTGTTTTTT. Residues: CASRPRGQASTNEKLFF.

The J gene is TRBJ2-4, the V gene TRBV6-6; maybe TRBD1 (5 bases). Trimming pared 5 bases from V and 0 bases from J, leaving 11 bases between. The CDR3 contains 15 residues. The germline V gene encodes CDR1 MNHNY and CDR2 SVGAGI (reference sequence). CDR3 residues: CASSQATVAKNIQYF. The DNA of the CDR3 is TGTGCCAGCAGTCAGGCGACAGTAGCCAAAAACATTCAGTACTTC.